These T cell receptor beta chains were read from a single sample in a study of blood T cells in healthy people across ages. TCRdb itself ran the 5' RACE reads through MiXCR, one entry per CDR3 protein. The profile shows about 800,000 distinct CDR3 sequences, around 25% of them singletons. These records were also assigned to another study, of T cells of mothers and their children.

Sequencing was carried out using blood. The receptor source for this set is a boy younger than 18 in good health. The CDR3 runs from the conserved cysteine through the conserved F or W. The D gene is left open where the match is weak. The size entry is marked missing in some rows and otherwise reads once, few, many or a size class.

cdr3_aa cdr3_nt d_call j_call cdr3_length v_call clone_size
CASRYPSGADTEAFF TGTGCCAGCAGATACCCCAGTGGGGCGGACACTGAAGCTTTCTTT . TRBJ1-1 15 TRBV7-9 .
CSARDLSGATQPRHF TGCAGTGCTAGAGATCTTTCTGGGGCTACTCAGCCCCGGCATTTT . TRBJ1-5 15 TRBV20-1 .
CAISESMSSPYEQYF TGTGCCATCAGTGAGTCGATGTCCAGCCCCTACGAGCAGTACTTC . TRBJ2-7 15 TRBV10-3 few
CASSPGTATLTDTQYF TGTGCCAGCAGTCCGGGGACAGCGACCCTCACAGATACGCAGTATTTT TRBD1 TRBJ2-3 16 TRBV28 .
CASSVGTSGWRLWETQYF TGTGCCAGCAGCGTAGGGACTAGCGGGTGGAGACTCTGGGAGACCCAGTACTTC TRBD2 TRBJ2-5 18 TRBV7-8 few
CATSRGSYQETQYF TGTGCCACCAGTCGCGGGTCGTACCAAGAGACCCAGTACTTC . TRBJ2-5 14 TRBV24-1 few
CASSYFGPTQETQYF TGTGCCAGCAGTTACTTCGGACCGACTCAAGAGACCCAGTACTTC . TRBJ2-5 15 TRBV6-2/TRBV6-3 .
CASTLDMKNTEAFF TGTGCCAGCACCTTGGACATGAAGAACACTGAAGCTTTCTTT . TRBJ1-1 14 TRBV7-9 .
CASSLRTSRTDNEQFF TGCGCCAGCAGCCTCCGGACTAGCCGGACAGACAATGAGCAGTTCTTC TRBD2 TRBJ2-1 16 TRBV5-1 .
CAISGLAGTDTQYF TGTGCCATCAGTGGCCTAGCGGGAACAGATACGCAGTATTTT TRBD2 TRBJ2-3 14 TRBV10-3 .
CASSEVLEKLFF TGTGCCAGCTCGGAGGTACTCGAAAAACTGTTTTTT . TRBJ1-4 12 TRBV2 few
CASSPTTGISPLHF TGCGCCAGCAGCCCAACAACAGGGATTTCACCCCTCCACTTT . TRBJ1-6 14 TRBV4-3 few
CAISETSPGRTEAFF TGTGCCATCAGCGAGACATCCCCCGGGAGGACTGAAGCTTTCTTT . TRBJ1-1 15 TRBV10-3 .
CSARGLDSYEQYF TGCAGTGCCAGGGGACTCGACTCCTACGAGCAGTACTTC . TRBJ2-7 13 TRBV20-1 .
CASSDNRGLGDTQYF TGTGCCAGCAGTGACAACAGGGGGTTAGGAGATACGCAGTATTTT TRBD1 TRBJ2-3 15 TRBV25-1 .
CASTSKRAVATGEQYF TGTGCCAGCACCTCGAAGCGGGCTGTGGCGACTGGGGAGCAGTACTTC . TRBJ2-5 16 TRBV6-2/TRBV6-3 few
CSAPWRGQETQYF TGCAGTGCCCCATGGAGGGGCCAAGAGACCCAGTACTTC . TRBJ2-5 13 TRBV20-1 once
CASSARRGAQTEAFF TGTGCCAGCAGCGCTAGACGGGGGGCACAAACTGAAGCTTTCTTT . TRBJ1-1 15 TRBV12-3/TRBV12-4 .
CASSWTSGAYEQYF TGTGCCAGCAGTTGGACTAGCGGAGCCTACGAGCAGTACTTC TRBD2 TRBJ2-7 14 TRBV7-2 few
CASSQGRVDEKLFF TGCGCCAGCAGTCAAGGGCGAGTGGATGAAAAACTGTTTTTT . TRBJ1-4 14 TRBV4-3 few
CASSPDPLTDTQYF TGTGCCAGCAGTCCGGACCCTCTTACAGATACGCAGTATTTT . TRBJ2-3 14 TRBV28 .
CASTVPGTDGETQYF TGTGCCAGCACCGTCCCCGGGACAGACGGGGAGACCCAGTACTTC TRBD1 TRBJ2-5 15 TRBV6-2/TRBV6-3 .
CASSQLPTGGYNEQFF TGCGCCAGCAGCCAACTCCCGACAGGGGGCTACAATGAGCAGTTCTTC TRBD1 TRBJ2-1 16 TRBV4-1 few